The text below deals with one T cell receptor (beta chain). A single record per CDR3 protein comes from TCRdb applying MiXCR to the PCR reads. The sample has about 8,300 distinct CDR3 sequences, around a third seen once. The data belong to a study of molecular identifiers for immune sequencing clone quantification. Germline lookup yields CDR1 SGHAT and CDR2 FQNNGV. Trimming left V 1 base short and J 6 bases short, with 5 bases between. The CDR3 spans 12 residues. The chain recombines TRBV11-2 with TRBJ2-3; weak D call: TRBD2 (5 bases). This receptor was identified in a human donor in good health. Some libraries in this study had Jurkat cell RNA spiked in. Material: naive CD8+ T cells from blood, with Jurkat cell RNA spiked in. Subset defined: FACS-sorted CD8+CD4-CCR7+CD45RA+ naive T cells. CDR3 coding DNA: TGTGCCAGCAGCTTAGGAGGGGATACGCAGTATTTT. This sequence encodes CASSLGGDTQYF.